The entry below gives a single TCR beta chain sequence along with its context. Which antigen it targets is not known. Per-base quality was not reported, and no clone a single base away is much larger than it. The data were taken from a study of memory CD4+ T cells and cytomegalovirus serostatus (dated by TCRdb to the late 2010s). The study in broad terms: The 35 or so healthy Belgian adults in the cohort included 9 who were CMV seropositive and roughly 25 who were CMV seronegative. To replicate a published TCR-based CMV serostatus classifier, the study sequenced CD4+ memory TCRbeta repertoires from a Belgian cohort whose cytomegalovirus serostatus was known. The research as a whole found: On the Belgian cohort, the classifier based on the original framework reached a median bootstrapped AUC of about 0.96, with a 95% CI of 0.76-1.00. Among the 150 to 200 previously reported CMV-associated TCRbeta sequences, some 67 showed up in the CD4+ memory repertoires, with each one found in between one and five individuals. CMV serostatus prediction reached a median bootstrapped AUC of roughly 0.96 with the original framework and about 0.91 with a US-trained random forest. The results were read as suggesting that the CMV-associated TCR signature is, for the most part, present in the CD4+ memory repertoire. Only CD4+CD45RO+ memory cells were sequenced, in contrast to the original study, which included naive and memory CD4+ and CD8+ populations.

The Quick-DNA Microprep Kit was used to extract genomic DNA from the sorted cells. Amplification of TCRbeta DNA was done with the immunoSEQ hsTCRbeta kit, following the protocol from the manufacturer. An Illumina MiSeq instrument was used to sequence the TCRbeta libraries. Per the authors' processing: Removing out-of-frame sequences left 2,204,828 distinct TCRbeta sequences, an average of around 62,000 per individual. Each individual was scored according to the count of 164 previously reported CMV-associated TCRbeta sequences and the total productive distinct TCRbeta count. A beta-binomial model was reimplemented in Python, and scikit-learn random forests with default parameters were trained on US cohort data. Classifier performance on the Belgian cohort was summarized as median AUC with percentile confidence intervals calculated over 10,000 bootstrap iterations. TCRdb stores this immuneACCESS table with in-frame sequences only. Part of the clones is absent; in the studies checked, under half of the shortfall reflects unresolved V genes, and no reason is known for the rest. The V and J calls and clone size were taken over from that table, and D and trimming were inferred from the DNA. This sample holds about 50,000 clones; around 80% were observed only once. The biggest ten clones account for 0.78% of the sample.

A FACSAria II was used to sort memory CD4+ T cells, defined as single viable CD3+CD4+CD8-CD45RO+ cells. CMV serostatus was determined with a Roche Elecsys assay detecting serum IgG against CMV pp150, pp28, p38 and p52. Following thawing, total CD4+ T cells were enriched through positive selection using CD4 magnetic microbeads. The samples came from a different study that was designed specifically to examine the CD4+ T cell memory repertoire. Peripheral blood mononuclear cells were isolated and cryopreserved according to standard operating procedures, and serum was kept at -80 degrees C. Staining used CD3-PerCP (BW264/56), CD4-APC (RPA-T4), CD45RO-PE (UCHT1) and CD8-Pacific Orange (3B5) antibodies, with Sytox blue excluding non-viable cells. Sequences were obtained from memory CD4+ T cells from blood. The TCR sequence derives from an adult in good health and CMV-seronegative.

The CDR3 loop reads CASRRAGGGEKLFF. The DNA reads TGCGCCAGCAGGCGGGCAGGGGGCGGTGAAAAACTGTTTTTT. The sequence links TRBV5-1 to TRBJ1-4, and 8 junctional nucleotides match TRBD1. According to the germline V gene, CDR1 reads SGHRS and CDR2 reads YFSETQ. The V end gives up 5 bases and the J end 7 bases, leaving 7 bases in the junction not matched to a gene. CDR3 length: 14 amino acids, cysteine to phenylalanine. The entry retains the CDR3 DNA only, 42 bases that are in frame from base 1.